One and the same sample provided the 11 T cell receptor beta chains below, sequenced in a study of regulatory T cells in long-lasting Graves disease. iRepertoire HTBI primers and Arm-PCR of CDR3 regions built TCR beta libraries. TCRdb fed the multiplex PCR reads into MiXCR, producing one record per CDR3 protein. This sample yields roughly 380,000 distinct CDR3 sequences, of which over 15% are seen a single time; approximately 30% belongs to the top ten. Stated time point: newly diagnosed GD, antithyroid drugs for less than 3 months. RNA from PBMCs was the source of the TCR library. The same sample was also studied in work on T cells in Graves' hyperthyroidism and ophthalmopathy.

This specimen was peripheral blood mononuclear cells (PBMCs), taken at new diagnosis, from a patient treated with antithyroid drugs. These receptors all come from a man aged 35-49 years with Graves disease.

The sample holds many counts of this clonotype. CDR3 coding DNA: TGTGCCAGCAGTGAACTTAGCGGCACAGATACGCAGTATTTT. Its translation is CASSELSGTDTQYF. The chain joins TRBV2 to TRBJ2-3, with D perhaps matching TRBD2 (5 bases). Deletions cut 2 bases from V and 1 base from J, with 7 bases between. Germline CDR1 reads SNHLY; CDR2 reads FYNNEI. The CDR3 has 14 residues. Supplemented by reference TRBV2 and TRBJ2-3, the full variable domain reads EPEVTQTPSHQVTQMGQEVILRCVPISNHLYFYWYRQILGQKVEFLVSFYNNEISEKSEIFDDQFSVERPDGSNFTLKIRSTKLEDSAMYFCASSELSGTDTQYFGPGTRLTVL.

This clonotype has a handful of counts. The chain uses TRBV18 and TRBJ2-2; 7 nucleotides match TRBD1. With 8 bases clipped from V and 0 bases from J, the junction kept 6 bases outside the gene matches. The CDR3 runs 15 residues. CDR1 is KGHSH and CDR2 is LQKENI in the germline V gene. The CDR3 DNA reads TGTGCCAGCCGACCCGGGACAGCGAACACCGGGGAGCTGTTTTTT. Translation: CASRPGTANTGELFF. Looking up the rest from reference TRBV18 and TRBJ2-2 gives the full variable domain: NAGVMQNPRHLVRRRGQEARLRCSPMKGHSHVYWYRQLPEEGLKFMVYLQKENIIDESGMPKERFSAEFPKEGPSILRIQQVVRGDSAAYFCASRPGTANTGELFFGEGSRLTVL.

This clonotype was detected ten times or more. The chain joins TRBV18 to TRBJ1-2; 8 positions agree with TRBD1. From germline, CDR1 is KGHSH and CDR2 LQKENI. CDR3 length: 17 amino acids. The V segment lost 4 bases and the J segment 1 base; nucleotides outside the gene matches: 11. CDR3 DNA: TGTGCCAGCTCACGCGAGACCGGGACAGGACATAACTATGGCTACACCTTC. Protein: CASSRETGTGHNYGYTF.

This clonotype was detected many times. The V call is TRBV14, the J call TRBJ2-1; D unclear. Germline V gives CDR1 SGHDN, CDR2 FVKESK. Trimming removed 0 bases from V and 9 bases from J, with 12 bases in between. The CDR3 is 14 amino acids. CDR3 residues: CASSQDRPPSEQFF. DNA for the CDR3: TGTGCCAGCAGCCAAGATCGCCCCCCGAGTGAGCAGTTCTTC.

This clonotype was seen at least ten times. V gene TRBV12-3 or TRBV12-4 combines with J gene TRBJ2-1; no clear D gene. The CDR3 sequence is 11 residues long. Trimming stripped 1 base from V and 9 bases from J, with 4 bases between. The CDR3 DNA follows: TGTGCCAGCAGTTTAGGTGGTGAGCAGTTCTTC. Amino acid sequence: CASSLGGEQFF.

A remark on this clonotype: A read error may be the cause here, since a much bigger clone is one base away. The V and J genes are TRBV7-3 and TRBJ2-3; 7 nucleotides match TRBD1. Per the germline V gene, CDR1 is SGHTA and CDR2 is FQGTGA. The CDR3 is 15 amino acids. The CDR3 DNA reads TGTGCCCGCAGCTTAAGGGGGCTCCTTGGGGATACGCAGTATTTT. Its translation is CARSLRGLLGDTQYF. Looking up the rest from reference TRBV7-3 and TRBJ2-3 gives the full variable domain: GAGVSQTPSNKVTEKGKYVELRCDPISGHTALYWYRQSLGQGPEFLIYFQGTGAADDSGLPNDRFFAVRPEGSVSTLKIQRTERGDSAVYLCARSLRGLLGDTQYFGPGTRLTVL.

This clonotype was counted ten times or more. The chain combines TRBV18 with TRBJ1-6, with D possibly TRBD1 on 5 matching bases. The CDR3 sequence is 15 residues long. Germline values: CDR1 KGHSH, CDR2 LQKENI. Trimming cost V 3 bases and J 11 bases, with 17 bases left between them. For the CDR3, the DNA is TGTGCCAGCTCACCCAACGGGGGGGGGATGACACCCCTCCACTTT. This translates into CASSPNGGGMTPLHF.

This clonotype has a count of ten or more. This chain links TRBV20-1 with TRBJ2-7; a weak D match, TRBD2 (5 bases). V lost 6 bases and J 2 bases, leaving 17 bases between the germline ends. The CDR3 totals 14 residues. Germline CDR1 is DFQATT and CDR2 is SNEGSKA (reference sequence). The CDR3 DNA follows: TGCAGTGCCCAATTCCGAGGGTCGGCCTACGAGCAGTACTTC. It yields the protein CSAQFRGSAYEQYF.

The table lists this clonotype with many counts. The chain couples TRBV5-1 to TRBJ1-1; D is unclear. Deletions cut 4 bases from V and 1 base from J, with 11 bases between. CDR1 SGHRS and CDR2 YFSETQ come from the germline V gene. The CDR3 is 14 amino acids. The CDR3 loop is CASSPRDQNTEAFF. CDR3 in DNA: TGCGCCAGCAGCCCGCGCGACCAGAACACTGAAGCTTTCTTT. The complete variable domain, with remaining parts taken from reference TRBV5-1 and TRBJ1-1, reads KAGVTQTPRYLIKTRGQQVTLSCSPISGHRSVSWYQQTPGQGLQFLFEYFSETQRNKGNFPGRFSGRQFSNSRSEMNVSTLELGDSALYLCASSPRDQNTEAFFGQGTRLTVV.

This clonotype was observed at least ten times. V gene TRBV6-2 or TRBV6-3 combines with J gene TRBJ1-6; 12 bases fit TRBD1. Germline V CDR1 and CDR2: MNHEY, SVGEGT. The CDR3 spans 15 residues. V trimming: 7 bases; J trimming: 6 bases; junction bases outside the gene matches: 4. The CDR3 loop reads CASTRDRGPNSPLHF. The CDR3 DNA is TGTGCCAGCACCAGGGACAGGGGGCCTAATTCACCCCTCCACTTT.

This clonotype has only a few counts. The chain couples TRBV30 to TRBJ1-3; no reliable D call. The germline CDR1 and CDR2 sequences are GTSNPN and SVGIG (reference sequence). The CDR3 has 13 amino acids. With 4 bases removed from V and 2 bases from J, the gap between germline ends came to 9 bases. As DNA, the CDR3 is TGTGCCTGGATCATGGCTGCTGGAAACACCATATATTTT. Its translation: CAWIMAAGNTIYF.